This record looks at one TCR beta chain sequence and its context. CDR1 LGHNA and CDR2 YNFKEQ come from the germline V gene. V trimming: 0 bases; J trimming: 6 bases; junction bases outside the gene matches: 11. There are 16 residues in the CDR3. Authors' methods: Scientists estimated how many nucleated cells there were by amplifying reference gene primers. Sequencing was performed with immunoSEQ multiplex PCR; in TCRdb, only in-frame clones are kept and a portion is missing. That table is the source of V, J and clone size, and D and trimming were worked out from the DNA. There are around 400,000 clones in the sample; about 89% occur only once, and more than 9% lies in the top ten. Enrolled during active infection, Seattle patients were then followed longitudinally. The entry originates in a study of blood T cell repertoires in COVID-19. Study overall: Sites in the United States, Italy and Spain provided acute and convalescent COVID-19 samples. PBMCs, B-cell-depleted T cells, or T cells were the source of the cDNA or gDNA that made up the material.

This TCR derives from a woman under 40 with COVID-19, enrolled during active disease. Sequencing was carried out using peripheral blood. J is TRBJ2-7 and V is TRBV4-2; 7 bases fit TRBD2. The CDR3 here is CASSQDGGSWYTEQYF. The CDR3 region has the DNA TGTGCCAGCAGCCAAGATGGCGGGAGTTGGTATACCGAGCAGTACTTC.